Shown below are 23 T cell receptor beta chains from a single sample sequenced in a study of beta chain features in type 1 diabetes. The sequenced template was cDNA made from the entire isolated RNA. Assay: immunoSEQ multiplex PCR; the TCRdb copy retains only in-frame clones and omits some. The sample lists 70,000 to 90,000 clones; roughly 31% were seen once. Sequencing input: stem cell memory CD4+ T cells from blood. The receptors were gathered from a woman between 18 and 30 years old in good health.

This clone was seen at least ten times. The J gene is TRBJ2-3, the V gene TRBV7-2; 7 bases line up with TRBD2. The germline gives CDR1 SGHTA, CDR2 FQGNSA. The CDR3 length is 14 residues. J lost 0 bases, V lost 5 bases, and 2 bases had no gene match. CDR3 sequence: CASSRAGSTDTQYF. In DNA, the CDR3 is TGTGCCAGCAGCCGAGCGGGAAGCACAGATACGCAGTATTTT.

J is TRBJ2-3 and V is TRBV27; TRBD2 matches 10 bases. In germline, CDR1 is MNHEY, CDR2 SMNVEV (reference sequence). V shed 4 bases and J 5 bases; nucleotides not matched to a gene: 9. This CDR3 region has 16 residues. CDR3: CASSWLRTSGGDTQYF. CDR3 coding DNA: TGTGCCAGCAGTTGGTTAAGGACTAGCGGAGGAGATACGCAGTATTTT.

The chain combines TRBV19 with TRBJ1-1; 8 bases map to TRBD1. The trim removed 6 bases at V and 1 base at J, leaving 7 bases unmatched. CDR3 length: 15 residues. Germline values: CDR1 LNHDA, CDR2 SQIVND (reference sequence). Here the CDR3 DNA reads TGTGCCAGTAGAGAAGCCGGGACAGGGAACACTGAAGCTTTCTTT. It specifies CASREAGTGNTEAFF.

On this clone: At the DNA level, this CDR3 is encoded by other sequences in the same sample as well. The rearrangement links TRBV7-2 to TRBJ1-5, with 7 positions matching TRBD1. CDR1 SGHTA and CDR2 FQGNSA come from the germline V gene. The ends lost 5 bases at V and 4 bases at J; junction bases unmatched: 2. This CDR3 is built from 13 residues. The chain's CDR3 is CASSLQGNQPQHF. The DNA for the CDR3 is TGTGCCAGCAGCCTACAGGGGAATCAGCCCCAGCATTTT.

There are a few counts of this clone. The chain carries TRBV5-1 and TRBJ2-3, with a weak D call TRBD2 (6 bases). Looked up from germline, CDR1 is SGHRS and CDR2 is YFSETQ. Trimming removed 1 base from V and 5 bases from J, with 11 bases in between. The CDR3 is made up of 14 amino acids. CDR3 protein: CASSLWRREDTQYF. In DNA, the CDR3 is TGCGCCAGCAGCTTGTGGAGGCGGGAAGATACGCAGTATTTT.

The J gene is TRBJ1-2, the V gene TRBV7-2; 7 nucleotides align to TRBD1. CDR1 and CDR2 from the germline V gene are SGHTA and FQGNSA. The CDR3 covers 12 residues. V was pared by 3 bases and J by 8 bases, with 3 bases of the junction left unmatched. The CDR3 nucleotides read TGTGCCAGCAGCTTTAACAGGGGCGGCTACACCTTC. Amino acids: CASSFNRGGYTF.

CDR3 sequence: CASSPLLAGRETQYF. The CDR3 nucleotides read TGTGCCAGTAGTCCCCTATTGGCGGGGAGGGAGACCCAGTACTTC. The V and J genes are TRBV19 and TRBJ2-5; D may be TRBD2 (6 bases). In germline, CDR1 is LNHDA, CDR2 SQIVND (reference sequence). This CDR3 has 15 residues. Trimming left V 5 bases short and J 5 bases short, with 18 bases between. The full variable domain, completed using reference TRBV19 and TRBJ2-5, is DGGITQSPKYLFRKEGQNVTLSCEQNLNHDAMYWYRQDPGQGLRLIYYSQIVNDFQKGDIAEGYSVSREKKESFPLTVTSAQKNPTAFYLCASSPLLAGRETQYFGPGTRLLVL.

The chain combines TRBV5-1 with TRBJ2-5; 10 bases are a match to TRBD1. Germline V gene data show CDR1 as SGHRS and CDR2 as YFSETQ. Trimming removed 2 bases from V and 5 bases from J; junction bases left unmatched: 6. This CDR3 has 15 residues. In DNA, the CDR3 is TGCGCCAGCAGCTTAACCGGGACAGGGGCGGAGACCCAGTACTTC. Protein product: CASSLTGTGAETQYF.

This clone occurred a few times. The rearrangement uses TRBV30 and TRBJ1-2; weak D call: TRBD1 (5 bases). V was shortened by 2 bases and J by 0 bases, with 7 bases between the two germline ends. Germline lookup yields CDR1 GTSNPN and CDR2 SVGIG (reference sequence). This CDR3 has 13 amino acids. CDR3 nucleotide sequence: TGTGCCTGGAGTTTGGACACTAACTATGGCTACACCTTC. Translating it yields CAWSLDTNYGYTF.

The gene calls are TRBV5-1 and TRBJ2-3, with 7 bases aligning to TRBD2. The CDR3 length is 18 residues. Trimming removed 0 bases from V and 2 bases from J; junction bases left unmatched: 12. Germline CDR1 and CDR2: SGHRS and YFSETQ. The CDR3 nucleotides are TGCGCCAGCAGCTTGGTGTTATGGGACTATCTATTCACAGATACGCAGTATTTT. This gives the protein CASSLVLWDYLFTDTQYF.

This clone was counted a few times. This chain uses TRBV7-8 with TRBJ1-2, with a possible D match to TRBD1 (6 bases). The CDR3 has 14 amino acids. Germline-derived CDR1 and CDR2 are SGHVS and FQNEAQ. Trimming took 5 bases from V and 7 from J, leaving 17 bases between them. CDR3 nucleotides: TGTGCCAGCAGCCCACAGGGAGCTAGCCTTGGCTACACCTTC. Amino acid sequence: CASSPQGASLGYTF.

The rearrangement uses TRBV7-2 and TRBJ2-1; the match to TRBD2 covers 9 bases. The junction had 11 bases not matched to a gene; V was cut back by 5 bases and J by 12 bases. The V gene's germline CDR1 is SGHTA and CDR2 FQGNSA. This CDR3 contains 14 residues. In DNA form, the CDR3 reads TGTGCCAGCAGCCGACAGGGCGGGGGGGCCCGGCAGTTCTTC. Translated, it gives CASSRQGGGARQFF.

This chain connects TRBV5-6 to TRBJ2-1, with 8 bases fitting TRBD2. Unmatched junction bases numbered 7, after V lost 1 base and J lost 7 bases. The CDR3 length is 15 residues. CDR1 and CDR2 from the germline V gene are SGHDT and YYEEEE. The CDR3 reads CASSLIGRARNEQFF. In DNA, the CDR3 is TGTGCCAGCAGCTTGATCGGGAGGGCCCGGAATGAGCAGTTCTTC.

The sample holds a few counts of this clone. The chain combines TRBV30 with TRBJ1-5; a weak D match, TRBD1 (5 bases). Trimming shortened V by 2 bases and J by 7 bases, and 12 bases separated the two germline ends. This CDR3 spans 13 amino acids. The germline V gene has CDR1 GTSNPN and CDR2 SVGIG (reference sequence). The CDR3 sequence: CAWSRERGQPQHF. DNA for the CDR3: TGTGCCTGGAGTAGGGAACGGGGGCAGCCCCAGCATTTT.

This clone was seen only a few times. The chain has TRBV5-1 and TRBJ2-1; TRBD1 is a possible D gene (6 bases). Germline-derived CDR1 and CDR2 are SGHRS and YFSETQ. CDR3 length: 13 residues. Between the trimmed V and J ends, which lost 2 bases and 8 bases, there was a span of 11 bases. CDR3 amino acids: CASSFSQGDEQFF. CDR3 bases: TGCGCCAGCAGCTTCTCACAGGGCGATGAGCAGTTCTTC.

Written as DNA, the CDR3 is TGTGCCAGTAGTCCCCCGACAGGGTATAATTCACCCCTCCACTTT. This codes for CASSPPTGYNSPLHF. The rearrangement joins TRBV19 to TRBJ1-6; 7 bases map to TRBD1. This CDR3 is 15 amino acids long. Germline trimming cut 5 bases from V and 4 bases from J; bases unmatched to any gene: 5. The germline V gene has CDR1 LNHDA and CDR2 SQIVND (reference sequence). The whole variable domain, filled in from reference TRBV19 and TRBJ1-6, reads DGGITQSPKYLFRKEGQNVTLSCEQNLNHDAMYWYRQDPGQGLRLIYYSQIVNDFQKGDIAEGYSVSREKKESFPLTVTSAQKNPTAFYLCASSPPTGYNSPLHFGNGTRLTVT.

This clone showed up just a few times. Here the CDR3 DNA reads TGTGCCAGCAGCACCTCGGGACTAGCGGGGGCCGGCGTGGGCACCGGGGAGCTGTTTTTT. Amino acid sequence: CASSTSGLAGAGVGTGELFF. The V gene is TRBV9, the J gene TRBJ2-2, with TRBD2 matching over 14 bases. The J segment lost 4 bases and the V segment lost 4 bases, leaving 15 bases of the junction unmatched. The germline gives CDR1 SGDLS, CDR2 YYNGEE. The CDR3 covers 20 residues.

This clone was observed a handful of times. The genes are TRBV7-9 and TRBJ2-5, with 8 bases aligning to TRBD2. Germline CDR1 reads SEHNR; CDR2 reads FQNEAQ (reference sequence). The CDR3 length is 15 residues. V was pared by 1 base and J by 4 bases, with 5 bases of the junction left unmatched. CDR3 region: CASSLDIAGRETQYF. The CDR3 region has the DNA TGTGCCAGCAGCTTAGATATAGCGGGGCGAGAGACCCAGTACTTC.

The CDR3 DNA reads as TGTGCCAGTAGTTCTCAGGGCTGGGAAGAGACCCAGTACTTC. Residues: CASSSQGWEETQYF. This sequence joins TRBV19 and TRBJ2-5, with D possibly being TRBD1 (5 bases). Trimming cost V 5 bases and J 3 bases, with 13 bases left between them. The CDR3 is 14 residues long. Germline-derived CDR1 and CDR2 are LNHDA and SQIVND (reference sequence).

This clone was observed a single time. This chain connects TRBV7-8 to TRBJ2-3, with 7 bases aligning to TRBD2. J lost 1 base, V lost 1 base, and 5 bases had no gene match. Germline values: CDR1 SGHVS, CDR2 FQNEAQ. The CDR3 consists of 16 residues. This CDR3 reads CASSLERAGGTDTQYF. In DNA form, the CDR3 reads TGTGCCAGCAGCTTAGAGAGGGCGGGGGGCACAGATACGCAGTATTTT.

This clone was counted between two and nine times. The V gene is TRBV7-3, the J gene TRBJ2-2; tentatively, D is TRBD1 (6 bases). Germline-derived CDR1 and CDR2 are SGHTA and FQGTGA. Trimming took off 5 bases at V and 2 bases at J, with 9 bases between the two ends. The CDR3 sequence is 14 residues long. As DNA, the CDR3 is TGTGCCAGCAGCCCGACAGGAAACACCGGGGAGCTGTTTTTT. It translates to CASSPTGNTGELFF.

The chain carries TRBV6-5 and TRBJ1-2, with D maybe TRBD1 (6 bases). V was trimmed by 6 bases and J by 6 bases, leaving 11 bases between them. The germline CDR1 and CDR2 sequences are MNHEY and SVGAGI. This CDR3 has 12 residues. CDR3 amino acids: CASSNGQNGYTF. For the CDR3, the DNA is TGTGCCAGCAGCAACGGACAGAATGGCTACACCTTC.

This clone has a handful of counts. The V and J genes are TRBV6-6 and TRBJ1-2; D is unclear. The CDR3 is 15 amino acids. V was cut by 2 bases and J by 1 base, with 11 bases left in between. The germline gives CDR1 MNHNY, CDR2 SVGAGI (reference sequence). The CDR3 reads CASSYPGRNNYGYTF. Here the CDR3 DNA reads TGTGCCAGCAGTTACCCCGGGAGGAATAACTATGGCTACACCTTC.